These 13 T cell receptor beta chains originate from one sample sequenced in a study of cytomegalovirus exposure and HLA in healthy donors. Amplification used 60 Vbeta primers and 13 Jbeta primers. The assay was immunoSEQ multiplex PCR, and TCRdb's table has in-frame clones only and misses some. The table lists about 150,000 clones, roughly 83% of them singletons. Sequenced: PBMCs. These receptors all stem from a boy aged 2 to 9 in good health and CMV-seronegative.

The chain couples TRBV30 to TRBJ1-2; the D gene is possibly TRBD1 (6 bases). Deletions cut 5 bases from V and 6 bases from J, with 10 bases between. The length of the CDR3 is 11 residues. Germline V gene sequence: CDR1 GTSNPN, CDR2 SVGIG (reference sequence). The CDR3 is CAWVGGNGYTF. The DNA for the CDR3 is TGTGCCTGGGTAGGGGGAAATGGCTACACCTTC.

This clone showed up just a few times. The rearrangement uses TRBV6-5 and TRBJ2-1; the D gene is possibly TRBD2 (6 bases). The V end was cut by 9 bases, the J end by 7 bases, with 19 bases between. Germline V gene lookup returns CDR1 MNHEY and CDR2 SVGAGI. The CDR3 runs 14 residues. For the CDR3, the DNA is TGTGCCAGTTACGGCCGGGAGTATAAAAATGAGCAGTTCTTC. Amino acids: CASYGREYKNEQFF.

A few counts support this clone. The chain recombines TRBV7-9 with TRBJ1-4, with 8 bases aligning to TRBD1. After removal of 5 bases from V and 6 bases from J, the junction contained 8 bases not matched to a gene. Germline loops: CDR1 SEHNR, CDR2 FQNEAQ (reference sequence). The CDR3 totals 15 residues. CDR3 sequence reads: CASSPRTGPDEKLFF. In DNA form, the CDR3 reads TGTGCCAGCAGCCCCCGGACAGGGCCGGATGAAAAACTGTTTTTT.

This clone was detected a few times. The rearrangement links TRBV25-1 to TRBJ1-2; no definite D call. Deletions cut 7 bases from V and 4 bases from J, with 28 bases between. Germline V gene data show CDR1 as MGHDK and CDR2 as SYGVNS. The CDR3 has 18 residues. CDR3 nucleotide sequence: TGTGCCAGCATAAAAGGCGATCCGACCAGGTCCCGTCTCTATGGCTACACCTTC. Translated: CASIKGDPTRSRLYGYTF.

This clone was seen a single time. J is TRBJ2-2 and V is TRBV14; 7 bases map to TRBD2. Germline V gene data show CDR1 as SGHDN and CDR2 as FVKESK. CDR3 length equals 17 residues. V was clipped by 0 bases and J by 3 bases; unmatched bases: 7. The CDR3 here is CASSQDRLRGDTGELFF. The CDR3, as DNA: TGTGCCAGCAGCCAAGATAGACTACGGGGGGACACCGGGGAGCTGTTTTTT.

This sequence joins TRBV5-4 and TRBJ1-2; 11 positions agree with TRBD1. The CDR3 has 16 amino acids. V lost 4 bases, J lost 4 bases, and 9 bases stayed unmatched. CDR1 is SGHNT, CDR2 YYREEE, per germline (reference sequence). In nucleotides, the CDR3 is TGTGCCAGCAGCAAAGGACAGGGGGCAAGTTCCTATGGCTACACCTTC. Translation: CASSKGQGASSYGYTF.

The CDR3 bases are TGCGCCAGCAGCCTTGGAAGCGGGAGACCTCCTAGCACAGATACGCAGTATTTT. The encoded protein is CASSLGSGRPPSTDTQYF. The J gene is TRBJ2-3, the V gene TRBV5-1, with TRBD2 matching over 8 bases. CDR3 length equals 18 residues. Germline V gene lookup returns CDR1 SGHRS and CDR2 YFSETQ. The trim removed 4 bases at V and 0 bases at J, leaving 13 bases unmatched.

The chain is built from TRBV28 and TRBJ2-7; weak D call: TRBD1 (6 bases). There are 13 residues in the CDR3. V lost 8 bases, J lost 2 bases, and 13 bases lay in between. Germline V gives CDR1 MDHEN, CDR2 SYDVKM. CDR3 DNA sequence: TGTGCCAGCGCCTCCGGGACACCCTACGAGCAGTACTTC. Protein product: CASASGTPYEQYF.

The rearrangement joins TRBV4-1 to TRBJ1-4, with D possibly being TRBD1 (6 bases). The CDR3 contains 14 residues. Germline V CDR1 and CDR2: MGHRA, YSYEKL. The ends were cut back, 4 bases at V and 15 bases at J, with 21 bases in the middle. The CDR3 DNA sequence: TGCGCCAGCAGCCCGTTCGGGCGGGGGCGTGAGGTGTTTTTT. It is translated as CASSPFGRGREVFF.

The CDR3 DNA follows: TGTGCCAGCAGCGACCGACAGGCTAGTGGTCCAGATACGCAGTATTTT. Its translation: CASSDRQASGPDTQYF. The rearrangement uses TRBV7-9 and TRBJ2-3; D is perhaps TRBD1 (6 bases). Deletions cut 5 bases from V and 4 bases from J, with 19 bases between. This CDR3 has 16 residues. Germline V gene sequence: CDR1 SEHNR, CDR2 FQNEAQ (reference sequence). The full variable domain, rest sourced from reference TRBV7-9 and TRBJ2-3, is DTGVSQNPRHKITKRGQNVTFRCDPISEHNRLYWYRQTLGQGPEFLTYFQNEAQLEKSRLLSDRFSAERPKGSFSTLEIQRTEQGDSAMYLCASSDRQASGPDTQYFGPGTRLTVL.

The chain links TRBV5-4 to TRBJ1-1; the match to TRBD1 covers 8 bases. CDR3 length: 14 amino acids. Germline loops: CDR1 SGHNT, CDR2 YYREEE (reference sequence). J lost 5 bases, V lost 4 bases, and 7 bases had no gene match. CDR3 DNA sequence: TGTGCCAGCAGCGGCGCCCGACAGGGGACTGAAGCTTTCTTT. This gives the protein CASSGARQGTEAFF. Full variable domain (outside the CDR3, taken from reference TRBV5-4 and TRBJ1-1): ETGVTQSPTHLIKTRGQQVTLRCSSQSGHNTVSWYQQALGQGPQFIFQYYREEENGRGNFPPRFSGLQFPNYSSELNVNALELDDSALYLCASSGARQGTEAFFGQGTRLTVV.

This clone has only a few counts. V gene TRBV4-1 combines with J gene TRBJ1-4; D may be TRBD1 (6 bases). The V gene lost 0 bases and the J gene lost 8 bases, with 13 bases spanning the gap. CDR1 and CDR2 (germline): MGHRA, YSYEKL. This CDR3 is built from 15 residues. CDR3 bases: TGCGCCAGCAGCCAAGATCGAGGGGGTACCGAAAAACTGTTTTTT. This translates into CASSQDRGGTEKLFF.

The rearrangement joins TRBV2 to TRBJ2-7, with 11 nucleotides matching TRBD1. The J segment lost 4 bases and the V segment lost 6 bases, leaving 8 bases of the junction unmatched. Germline V lookup: CDR1 SNHLY, CDR2 FYNNEI. This CDR3 is built from 15 residues. In nucleotides, the CDR3 is TGTGCCAGCAGCTTATCCCGGGACAGGGGGTACGAGCAGTACTTC. It is translated as CASSLSRDRGYEQYF.